The 23 T cell receptor beta chains in this list originate from one sample, sequenced in a study of T cell changes during pregnancy in multiple sclerosis. Assay: immunoSEQ multiplex PCR; the TCRdb copy retains only in-frame clones and omits some. The sample records about 38,000 clones, roughly 89% being singletons. The sequencing here drew on CD4+ T cells from peripheral blood mononuclear cells, taken in the second trimester of pregnancy. All receptors derive from a female donor with multiple sclerosis, enrolled in a pregnancy study.

The V call is TRBV7-2, the J call TRBJ2-3; the D gene is possibly TRBD2 (6 bases). CDR3 length: 15 residues. From germline, CDR1 is SGHTA and CDR2 FQGNSA. V was trimmed by 9 bases and J by 0 bases, leaving 16 bases between them. CDR3 DNA sequence: TGTGCCAGTATGGATAGCGGACATAGCACAGATACGCAGTATTTT. Its protein is CASMDSGHSTDTQYF.

This chain connects TRBV14 to TRBJ1-4, with 8 bases aligning to TRBD1. The length of the CDR3 is 14 residues. Germline CDR1 reads SGHDN; CDR2 reads FVKESK. After removal of 6 bases from V and 5 bases from J, the junction contained 5 bases not matched to a gene. The CDR3 spells CASSPDRANEKLFF. CDR3 in DNA: TGTGCCAGCAGTCCGGACAGGGCCAATGAAAAACTGTTTTTT.

The chain carries TRBV6-5 and TRBJ1-3; D is perhaps TRBD1 (5 bases). Between the trimmed V and J ends, which lost 3 bases and 4 bases, there was a span of 16 bases. In germline, CDR1 is MNHEY, CDR2 SVGAGI. CDR3 length: 16 residues. CDR3 nucleotide sequence: TGTGCCAGCAGTTATTCCAGGGTAGGGAACGGAAACACCATATATTTT. This gives the protein CASSYSRVGNGNTIYF.

The chain uses TRBV7-2 and TRBJ1-1; D uncertain. V shed 0 bases and J shed 0 bases, with 11 bases lying between them. CDR1 and CDR2 from the germline V gene are SGHTA and FQGNSA. The CDR3 is made up of 16 amino acids. The CDR3 sequence is CASSLATRGLNTEAFF. CDR3 in DNA: TGTGCCAGCAGCTTAGCAACCCGGGGATTGAACACTGAAGCTTTCTTT.

This clone has a handful of counts. V is TRBV19 and J is TRBJ1-2; no firm D call. The CDR3 covers 11 residues. V gave up 7 bases and J gave up 4 bases, with 7 bases separating them. CDR1 and CDR2 (germline): LNHDA, SQIVND (reference sequence). CDR3 in amino acids: CASTEGYGYTF. The CDR3 coding sequence is TGTGCCAGTACCGAGGGCTATGGCTACACCTTC.

The V gene is TRBV6-6, the J gene TRBJ1-1, with unresolved D. The CDR3 consists of 10 residues. Between the trimmed V and J ends, which lost 2 bases and 11 bases, there was a span of 6 bases. Germline V gene data show CDR1 as MNHNY and CDR2 as SVGAGI (reference sequence). CDR3 nucleotides: TGTGCCAGCAGTTACGAACGGGCTTTCTTT. This translates into CASSYERAFF.

The chain links TRBV27 to TRBJ2-1, with TRBD2 matching 12 bases. V gave up 11 bases and J gave up 4 bases; unmatched junction bases: 9. CDR1 is MNHEY and CDR2 is SMNVEV in the germline V gene (reference sequence). This CDR3 has 15 residues. Written as DNA, the CDR3 is TGTGCCTGCAATCGTGGGACTAGCGGGTACAATGAGCAGTTCTTC. It encodes CACNRGTSGYNEQFF.

The V and J genes are TRBV27 and TRBJ2-4, with 8 bases fitting TRBD1. Germline V lookup: CDR1 MNHEY, CDR2 SMNVEV (reference sequence). J lost 0 bases, V lost 8 bases, and 12 bases had no gene match. This CDR3 is built from 17 residues. The CDR3 region has the DNA TGTGCCAGCGCGAACAGGGGGTTAAATTTAGCCAAAAACATTCAGTACTTC. Amino acid sequence: CASANRGLNLAKNIQYF.

This sequence joins TRBV19 and TRBJ1-1; D may be TRBD1 (6 bases). The CDR3 sequence is 14 residues long. V shed 5 bases and J shed 5 bases, with 15 bases lying between them. Per germline, CDR1 LNHDA and CDR2 SQIVND (reference sequence). CDR3 in DNA: TGTGCCAGTAGTTTACAGGGTCTGGGGACTGAAGCTTTCTTT. Its translation is CASSLQGLGTEAFF.

DNA for the CDR3: TGTGCCAGCAGCTACGGACTAGCGGGAGCGGCGAACACCGGGGAGCTGTTTTTT. Its translation: CASSYGLAGAANTGELFF. This chain uses TRBV7-9 with TRBJ2-2; 13 nucleotides line up with TRBD2. This CDR3 is 18 amino acids long. In germline, CDR1 is SEHNR, CDR2 FQNEAQ (reference sequence). The junction had 5 bases not matched to a gene; V was cut back by 4 bases and J by 0 bases.

The chain recombines TRBV29-1 with TRBJ2-7; 8 nucleotides match TRBD2. Germline V lookup: CDR1 SQVTM, CDR2 ANQGSEA. This CDR3 comprises 13 residues. After removal of 5 bases from V and 4 bases from J, the junction contained 7 bases not matched to a gene. The CDR3 region is CSVSGTSPYEQYF. In DNA form, the CDR3 reads TGCAGCGTTTCCGGGACTAGTCCATACGAGCAGTACTTC.

This chain joins TRBV13 and TRBJ2-7; 12 bases are a match to TRBD2. The CDR3 sequence is 14 residues long. The V gene end was trimmed by 5 bases and the J gene end by 3 bases; junction bases not matched to a gene: 2. Germline V gene sequence: CDR1 PRHDT, CDR2 FYEKMQ (reference sequence). The CDR3 region has the DNA TGTGCCAGCAGCCGACTAGCGGGAGACTACGAGCAGTACTTC. This codes for CASSRLAGDYEQYF.

The genes are TRBV7-6 and TRBJ2-3; perhaps TRBD2 as D (5 bases). The CDR3 contains 15 residues. Germline CDR1 SGHVS, CDR2 FNYEAQ. V was trimmed by 0 bases and J by 2 bases, leaving 9 bases between them. DNA of the CDR3: TGTGCCAGCAGCTTAGCGCCGGGGAACACAGATACGCAGTATTTT. Protein sequence: CASSLAPGNTDTQYF. The full variable domain, its missing parts supplied by reference TRBV7-6 and TRBJ2-3, is GAGVSQSPRYKVTKRGQDVALRCDPISGHVSLYWYRQALGQGPEFLTYFNYEAQQDKSGLPNDRFSAERPEGSISTLTIQRTEQRDSAMYRCASSLAPGNTDTQYFGPGTRLTVL.

The V and J genes are TRBV7-9 and TRBJ1-1, with a possible D match to TRBD1 (5 bases). Trimming removed 5 bases at V and 1 base at J, with 11 bases between. Germline CDR1 is SEHNR and CDR2 is FQNEAQ (reference sequence). The CDR3 consists of 14 residues. The CDR3 loop is CASSPRGQNTEAFF. Here the CDR3 DNA reads TGTGCCAGCAGCCCCCGAGGACAGAACACTGAAGCTTTCTTT.

CDR3 residues: CASSSHYRDRESGGNQPQHF. For the CDR3, the DNA is TGTGCCAGTAGTAGCCACTACCGGGACAGGGAAAGTGGAGGCAATCAGCCCCAGCATTTT. The gene calls are TRBV19 and TRBJ1-5; TRBD1 aligns across 9 bases. Looked up from germline, CDR1 is LNHDA and CDR2 is SQIVND (reference sequence). V was clipped by 4 bases and J by 2 bases; unmatched bases: 18. This CDR3 comprises 20 residues.

The chain combines TRBV7-9 with TRBJ2-1, with 9 nucleotides matching TRBD1. The CDR3 consists of 15 residues. Germline CDR1 and CDR2: SEHNR and FQNEAQ (reference sequence). Germline trimming cut 2 bases from V and 2 bases from J; bases unmatched to any gene: 1. CDR3 in DNA: TGTGCCAGCAGCTTACGACAGGGGGCCTACAATGAGCAGTTCTTC. Its translation is CASSLRQGAYNEQFF.

V is TRBV2 and J is TRBJ2-7; 9 bases agree with TRBD2. V dropped 0 bases and J dropped 3; count of bases not matched to a gene: 15. Germline CDR1 SNHLY, CDR2 FYNNEI. This CDR3 is 19 amino acids long. DNA of the CDR3: TGTGCCAGCAGTGAAGCGCTGGGGACTAGCTGGGTTCCAGACTACGAGCAGTACTTC. It encodes CASSEALGTSWVPDYEQYF.

This sequence joins TRBV28 and TRBJ1-5, with 8 bases lining up with TRBD1. The CDR3 is made up of 14 amino acids. From germline, CDR1 is MDHEN and CDR2 SYDVKM. V trimming: 3 bases; J trimming: 4 bases; junction bases outside the gene matches: 2. CDR3: CASSFHRGNQPQHF. As DNA, the CDR3 is TGTGCCAGCAGTTTCCACAGGGGGAATCAGCCCCAGCATTTT.

The chain recombines TRBV6-5 with TRBJ2-7; a possible D gene is TRBD1 (7 bases). Trimming left V 7 bases short and J 2 bases short, with 18 bases between. The CDR3 runs 15 residues. Germline CDR1 reads MNHEY; CDR2 reads SVGAGI. This CDR3 is CASTDFAGQTYEQYF. CDR3 bases: TGTGCCAGCACGGACTTCGCGGGACAGACCTACGAGCAGTACTTC.

The chain links TRBV18 to TRBJ2-7; 7 bases map to TRBD1. CDR3 length: 16 residues. Unmatched junction bases numbered 8, after V lost 3 bases and J lost 0 bases. The germline V gene has CDR1 KGHSH and CDR2 LQKENI. DNA of the CDR3: TGTGCCAGCTCACCTACCCCGGGACAGAGCTCCTACGAGCAGTACTTC. Translated, it gives CASSPTPGQSSYEQYF.

This chain links TRBV6-5 with TRBJ1-2, with TRBD1 matching over 7 bases. The V gene's germline CDR1 is MNHEY and CDR2 SVGAGI. Germline trimming cut 10 bases from V and 2 bases from J; bases unmatched to any gene: 13. The CDR3 extends over 15 amino acids. CDR3 nucleotide sequence: TGTGCCACTGGACGATGGGACAGCGTCAACTATGGCTACACCTTC. It codes for CATGRWDSVNYGYTF.

V is TRBV11-2 and J is TRBJ1-1; maybe TRBD1 (6 bases). Germline values: CDR1 SGHAT, CDR2 FQNNGV. Trimming pared 2 bases from V and 5 bases from J, leaving 12 bases between. The CDR3 length is 14 residues. CDR3 in DNA: TGTGCCAGCAGCTTACGTTCAGGGGTTACTGAAGCTTTCTTT. Translating gives CASSLRSGVTEAFF.

V and J are TRBV18 and TRBJ2-7, with a weak D call TRBD1 (6 bases). V was cut by 4 bases and J by 5 bases, with 18 bases left in between. Germline-derived CDR1 and CDR2 are KGHSH and LQKENI. This CDR3 is built from 15 residues. CDR3 in DNA: TGTGCCAGCTCACTATCGAGACAGGCCCGCGACGAGCAGTACTTC. Translating gives CASSLSRQARDEQYF.